The text below deals with one T cell receptor (beta chain). What it binds is unknown. Then a second PCR, running roughly 7 to 11 cycles, was carried out with a sample-barcoded 5' primer and a J-beta primer mix. MiXCR, run by TCRdb on the 5' RACE reads, gives a single entry per CDR3 protein. The sample contains over 1,200,000 distinct CDR3 sequences, roughly 59% of which appear only once. These data come from a study of blood T cells in healthy people across ages. Study-level results: Older age went with lower TCR beta diversity per million T cells, in a roughly linear way.

The germline V gene encodes CDR1 LGHNA and CDR2 YNFKEQ. The CDR3 contains 17 residues. V lost 0 bases, J lost 0 bases, and 9 bases lay in between. The sequence came from a man between 18 and 29 years old in good health. V gene TRBV4-2 combines with J gene TRBJ1-6; D is unclear. The sample taken for sequencing was blood. CDR3 residues: CASSQDSESSYNSPLHF. The CDR3 DNA follows: TGTGCCAGCAGCCAAGATTCCGAGAGCTCCTATAATTCACCCCTCCACTTT.